This TCR beta chain was found in a study of early T cells in non-severe SARS-CoV-2 infection. Turning to the study itself: Sequenced material consisted of bulk RNA (from unsorted whole blood), and chains were unpaired.

Study results and limitations: Database matching using VDJdb favored anti-spike CD8 responses, with private and CD4 specificities left missing.

Attachment of unique molecular identifiers was made to individual cDNA molecules. MiXCR was run by TCRdb on the 5' RACE reads, yielding one entry per CDR3 protein. The sample records roughly 29,000 distinct CDR3 sequences, around 6% being singletons. This clonotype was seen only a few times. What it recognizes is unknown. Unmatched junction bases numbered 10, after V lost 3 bases and J lost 6 bases. The CDR3 extends over 15 amino acids. CDR1 and CDR2 from the germline V gene are SGHKS and YYEKEE (reference sequence). The chain has TRBV5-5 and TRBJ2-5, with 8 positions matching TRBD2. The clonotype was recovered from an adult who was a healthcare worker with PCR-confirmed SARS-CoV-2 infection or an uninfected control (not recorded which). Material: whole blood. The DNA for the CDR3 is TGTGCCAGCAGCTCCTCCCTAGCGGGTGGAAAGACCCAGTACTTC. It yields the protein CASSSSLAGGKTQYF.